Following are 27 T cell receptor beta chains from one sample sequenced in a study of beta chain features in type 1 diabetes. Study results and caveats: Shortening of TCRB CDR3s, moderate but significant, appeared in all four CD4+ subsets of Type 1 diabetes patients.

Which antigens these TCRs recognize remains unknown. Isolated RNA was reverse transcribed in full, so expressed TCRB transcripts were sequenced. The data were produced by immunoSEQ multiplex PCR, yet TCRdb's version contains in-frame clones alone and is incomplete. Of around 130,000 clones detected, 15% to 20% appear once; the ten largest clones hold 2% to 3%. Sequenced material: central memory CD4+ T cells from blood. Receptor source: a man aged 25 to 40 with type 1 diabetes.

Many counts were recorded for this clone. The rearrangement links TRBV6-5 to TRBJ1-5; TRBD1 is a possible D gene (6 bases). The V and J ends lost 2 bases and 2 bases respectively, with 10 bases between them. The CDR3 loop spans 15 amino acids. Looked up from germline, CDR1 is MNHEY and CDR2 is SVGAGI. The CDR3 loop reads CASSYGGAGNQPQHF. CDR3 sequence (DNA): TGTGCCAGCAGTTACGGGGGCGCGGGCAATCAGCCCCAGCATTTT.

This sequence joins TRBV25-1 and TRBJ1-5, with TRBD1 matching over 8 bases. Germline lookup yields CDR1 MGHDK and CDR2 SYGVNS. The CDR3 has 15 amino acids. The V segment lost 2 bases and the J segment 1 base; nucleotides outside the gene matches: 1. The CDR3 DNA is TGTGCCAGCAGTGAAAACAGGGGGAGCAATCAGCCCCAGCATTTT. Translating it yields CASSENRGSNQPQHF.

In DNA form, the CDR3 reads TGCGCCAGCAGCTTGGCAAGCGAGGAGACCCAGTACTTC. It encodes CASSLASEETQYF. V usage is TRBV5-1 and J usage is TRBJ2-5, with unresolved D. The CDR3 extends over 13 amino acids. Germline V gives CDR1 SGHRS, CDR2 YFSETQ. The ends were cut back, 0 bases at V and 5 bases at J, with 8 bases in the middle.

The V call is TRBV6-5, the J call TRBJ2-7; D might be TRBD1 or TRBD2, each matching 6 bases. Germline V gene data show CDR1 as MNHEY and CDR2 as SVGAGI. This CDR3 comprises 13 residues. V was clipped by 7 bases and J by 3 bases, with 13 bases between them. As DNA, the CDR3 is TGTGCCAGCAAAAAGGGGGGTATCTACGAGCAGTACTTC. This translates into CASKKGGIYEQYF.

This sequence joins TRBV18 and TRBJ2-5; D uncertain. Per the germline V gene, CDR1 is KGHSH and CDR2 is LQKENI. V lost 1 base to trimming and J lost 2 bases, with 8 bases between them. The CDR3 totals 14 residues. CDR3 in amino acids: CASSPQGQQETQYF. The CDR3 region has the DNA TGTGCCAGCTCACCACAAGGGCAGCAAGAGACCCAGTACTTC. Full variable domain (missing parts from reference TRBV18 and TRBJ2-5): NAGVMQNPRHLVRRRGQEARLRCSPMKGHSHVYWYRQLPEEGLKFMVYLQKENIIDESGMPKERFSAEFPKEGPSILRIQQVVRGDSAAYFCASSPQGQQETQYFGPGTRLLVL.

This clone was found a few times. J is TRBJ1-5 and V is TRBV2; 9 nucleotides align to TRBD1. The V and J ends lost 5 bases and 6 bases, in that order; junction bases with no gene match: 5. This CDR3 contains 14 residues. The V gene's germline CDR1 is SNHLY and CDR2 FYNNEI. The CDR3 sequence: CASSWTGDRQPQHF. DNA for the CDR3: TGTGCCAGCAGTTGGACAGGGGATCGTCAGCCCCAGCATTTT.

This clone was seen a few times. This sequence joins TRBV14 and TRBJ2-4; D might be TRBD1 (5 bases). CDR3 length: 14 amino acids. Germline V lookup: CDR1 SGHDN, CDR2 FVKESK. V lost 4 bases and J 6 bases, leaving 13 bases between the germline ends. CDR3 region: CASSPLGQLNIQYF. In DNA, the CDR3 is TGTGCCAGCAGCCCCCTAGGACAATTAAACATTCAGTACTTC.

The table lists this clone with a few counts. The chain has TRBV5-1 and TRBJ2-2; D perhaps matches TRBD2 (6 bases). Germline V lookup: CDR1 SGHRS, CDR2 YFSETQ. Trimming removed 2 bases from V and 4 bases from J, with 15 bases in between. This CDR3 contains 16 residues. The CDR3 region has the DNA TGCGCCAGCAGCTTCCAGCGGGTCACCCTCACCGGGGAGCTGTTTTTT. Its translation: CASSFQRVTLTGELFF.

The rearrangement joins TRBV13 to TRBJ2-3, with D possibly matching TRBD2 (5 bases). Germline values: CDR1 PRHDT, CDR2 FYEKMQ (reference sequence). Trimming pared 2 bases from V and 2 bases from J, leaving 8 bases between. The CDR3 runs to 14 residues. CDR3 loop: CASSLRGSTDTQYF. CDR3 coding DNA: TGTGCCAGCAGCTTACGGGGATCCACAGATACGCAGTATTTT.

This chain joins TRBV6-5 and TRBJ2-1, with D unclear. Trimming left V 5 bases short and J 4 bases short, with 6 bases between. The CDR3 runs to 12 residues. Per the germline V gene, CDR1 is MNHEY and CDR2 is SVGAGI. The CDR3 region is CASSALYNEQFF. The CDR3 DNA reads TGTGCCAGCAGTGCGTTGTACAATGAGCAGTTCTTC.

This chain connects TRBV2 to TRBJ2-5; no reliable D call. The V end was cut by 4 bases, the J end by 0 bases, with 9 bases between. The CDR3 consists of 14 residues. Germline V gene data show CDR1 as SNHLY and CDR2 as FYNNEI. This chain's CDR3 is CASSGHQYQETQYF. CDR3 bases: TGTGCCAGCAGTGGACACCAGTACCAAGAGACCCAGTACTTC.

This chain links TRBV2 with TRBJ2-5; tentative D call: TRBD1 (6 bases). CDR1 is SNHLY and CDR2 is FYNNEI in the germline V gene. This CDR3 is built from 17 residues. V was trimmed by 4 bases and J by 5 bases, leaving 23 bases between them. This CDR3 reads CASSGSTGQPAGETQYF. CDR3 in DNA: TGTGCCAGCAGTGGTAGCACCGGACAGCCGGCAGGGGAGACCCAGTACTTC. The full variable domain, rest sourced from reference TRBV2 and TRBJ2-5, is EPEVTQTPSHQVTQMGQEVILRCVPISNHLYFYWYRQILGQKVEFLVSFYNNEISEKSEIFDDQFSVERPDGSNFTLKIRSTKLEDSAMYFCASSGSTGQPAGETQYFGPGTRLLVL.

This clone was seen a handful of times. This chain links TRBV21-1 with TRBJ1-4. TRBV21-1 is an annotated pseudogene. There are 16 residues in the CDR3. CDR3 protein: CASSKGRPGGDEKLFF. Here the CDR3 DNA reads TGTGCCAGCAGCAAAGGAAGGCCGGGAGGTGATGAAAAACTGTTTTTT.

The genes are TRBV6-6 and TRBJ1-2; no clear D. Germline V CDR1 and CDR2: MNHNY, SVGAGI (reference sequence). Trimming cost V 6 bases and J 13 bases, with 15 bases left between them. The CDR3 contains 11 residues. This CDR3 is CASSFGPAFTF. The CDR3 bases are TGTGCCAGCAGCTTTGGACCCGCCTTCACCTTC.

This clone is a singleton in its sample. The rearrangement joins TRBV6-1 to TRBJ1-2; no definite D call. CDR1 and CDR2 from the germline V gene are MNHNS and SASEGT. The germline V and J ends were trimmed by 3 bases and 1 base, with 12 bases remaining between them. CDR3 length: 15 residues. The CDR3 is CASSEQQILNYGYTF. Written as DNA, the CDR3 is TGTGCCAGCAGTGAGCAACAGATACTTAACTATGGCTACACCTTC.

The rearrangement uses TRBV7-2 and TRBJ2-1; TRBD1 matches 9 bases. The CDR3 loop spans 15 amino acids. Germline CDR1 reads SGHTA; CDR2 reads FQGNSA. The trim removed 5 bases at V and 6 bases at J, leaving 8 bases unmatched. CDR3 loop: CASSLMPTGGNEQFF. The CDR3 DNA sequence: TGTGCCAGCAGCCTAATGCCGACAGGGGGCAATGAGCAGTTCTTC.

The chain employs TRBV30 and TRBJ2-3, with a possible D match to TRBD2 (5 bases). Germline V gene data show CDR1 as GTSNPN and CDR2 as SVGIG (reference sequence). The CDR3 has 13 amino acids. Trimming removed 4 bases at V and 4 bases at J, with 12 bases between. CDR3 residues: CAWIVGGSDTQYF. DNA of the CDR3: TGTGCCTGGATTGTTGGAGGCTCAGATACGCAGTATTTT.

This clone was counted a few times. The chain employs TRBV2 and TRBJ1-2, with D possibly matching TRBD1 (5 bases). Trimming removed 8 bases from V and 1 base from J, with 14 bases in between. This CDR3 has 14 amino acids. Germline assignment: CDR1 SNHLY and CDR2 FYNNEI. CDR3 DNA: TGTGCCAGCGCCCGGGACGGCCTTAACTATGGCTACACCTTC. Translation gives CASARDGLNYGYTF.

The chain joins TRBV4-3 to TRBJ2-3; D may be TRBD1 (5 bases). The CDR3 is 14 residues long. Germline CDR1 LGHNA, CDR2 YSLEER. Trimming removed 1 base at V and 4 bases at J, with 9 bases between. The CDR3 is CASSQATGPDTQYF. The CDR3 coding sequence is TGCGCCAGCAGCCAAGCCACAGGCCCAGATACGCAGTATTTT.

The rearrangement joins TRBV30 to TRBJ1-2, with 7 bases that match TRBD1. V shed 4 bases and J 2 bases; nucleotides not matched to a gene: 19. Germline loops: CDR1 GTSNPN, CDR2 SVGIG (reference sequence). There are 18 residues in the CDR3. CDR3 residues: CAWMDFTSDRTLNYGYTF. Here the CDR3 DNA reads TGTGCCTGGATGGACTTCACGTCGGACAGGACCTTGAACTATGGCTACACCTTC.

This clone was found a few times. The V and J genes are TRBV7-2 and TRBJ2-5; D is unclear. Germline lookup yields CDR1 SGHTA and CDR2 FQGNSA. The CDR3 has 14 amino acids. Trimming pared 3 bases from V and 4 bases from J, leaving 12 bases between. The CDR3 sequence is CASSFGRARETQYF. In DNA, the CDR3 is TGTGCCAGCAGCTTCGGACGGGCCCGAGAGACCCAGTACTTC.

V is TRBV6-1 and J is TRBJ2-5; 10 positions agree with TRBD2. CDR3 length: 16 amino acids. Germline trimming cut 4 bases from V and 1 base from J; bases unmatched to any gene: 6. From germline, CDR1 is MNHNS and CDR2 SASEGT. The CDR3: CASSAFKRGGQETQYF. In nucleotides, the CDR3 is TGTGCCAGCAGTGCCTTCAAGCGGGGGGGCCAAGAGACCCAGTACTTC.

The rearrangement links TRBV29-1 to TRBJ1-5; 8 bases map to TRBD1. This CDR3 comprises 13 residues. V lost 6 bases, J lost 5 bases, and 6 bases stayed unmatched. Germline CDR1 is SQVTM and CDR2 is ANQGSEA. CDR3 residues: CSVKHRGDQPQHF. Written as DNA, the CDR3 is TGCAGCGTGAAGCACAGGGGGGATCAGCCCCAGCATTTT.

This clone was seen at least ten times. The chain joins TRBV7-9 to TRBJ2-2; no reliable D call. Per the germline V gene, CDR1 is SEHNR and CDR2 is FQNEAQ (reference sequence). The V end lost 3 bases, the J end lost 3 bases, and 5 bases lay between the germline ends. There are 13 residues in the CDR3. CDR3 loop: CASSFPYTGELFF. For the CDR3, the DNA is TGTGCCAGCAGCTTTCCCTACACCGGGGAGCTGTTTTTT. Together with reference TRBV7-9 and TRBJ2-2, the CDR3 gives the full variable domain: DTGVSQNPRHKITKRGQNVTFRCDPISEHNRLYWYRQTLGQGPEFLTYFQNEAQLEKSRLLSDRFSAERPKGSFSTLEIQRTEQGDSAMYLCASSFPYTGELFFGEGSRLTVL.

This chain joins TRBV4-3 and TRBJ2-6; D is unclear. The ends were cut back, 1 base at V and 0 bases at J, with 7 bases in the middle. The CDR3 sequence is 16 residues long. Germline CDR1 is LGHNA and CDR2 is YSLEER. The CDR3, as DNA: TGCGCCAGCAGCCAAGCACCGGCCTCTGGGGCCAACGTCCTGACTTTC. Protein product: CASSQAPASGANVLTF.

Of note for this clone: This may stem from a read error, because a much larger clone lies one nucleotide away. The sample carries other DNA sequences with the same CDR3. The chain recombines TRBV7-6 with TRBJ2-3; D remains ambiguous. The CDR3 has 13 residues. The V end lost 1 base, the J end lost 0 bases, and 2 bases lay between the germline ends. In germline, CDR1 is SGHVS, CDR2 FNYEAQ. The CDR3 loop reads CASSLGSTDTQYF. CDR3 nucleotides: TGTGCCAGCAGCTTAGGGAGCACAGATACGCAGTATTTT.

This clone showed up just a few times. The chain links TRBV27 to TRBJ2-3; 8 bases fit TRBD2. This CDR3 contains 17 residues. In germline, CDR1 is MNHEY, CDR2 SMNVEV (reference sequence). The V gene end was trimmed by 6 bases and the J gene end by 2 bases; junction bases not matched to a gene: 13. CDR3 sequence (DNA): TGTGCCAGCAGCCTGCTGCCCAGCGGGGGTCACACAGATACGCAGTATTTT. This gives the protein CASSLLPSGGHTDTQYF.